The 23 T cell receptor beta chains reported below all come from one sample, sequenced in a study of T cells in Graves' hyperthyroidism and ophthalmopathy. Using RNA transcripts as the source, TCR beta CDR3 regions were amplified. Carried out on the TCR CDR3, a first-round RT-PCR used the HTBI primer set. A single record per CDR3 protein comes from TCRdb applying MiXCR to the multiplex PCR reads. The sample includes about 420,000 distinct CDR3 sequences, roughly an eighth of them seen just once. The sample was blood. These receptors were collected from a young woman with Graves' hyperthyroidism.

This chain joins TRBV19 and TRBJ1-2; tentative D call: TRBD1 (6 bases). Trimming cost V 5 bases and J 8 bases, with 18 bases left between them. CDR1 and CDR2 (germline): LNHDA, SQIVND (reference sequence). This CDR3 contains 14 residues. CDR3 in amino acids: CASSAARGARGYTF. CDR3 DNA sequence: TGTGCCAGTAGTGCCGCGAGGGGGGCGCGAGGCTACACCTTC.

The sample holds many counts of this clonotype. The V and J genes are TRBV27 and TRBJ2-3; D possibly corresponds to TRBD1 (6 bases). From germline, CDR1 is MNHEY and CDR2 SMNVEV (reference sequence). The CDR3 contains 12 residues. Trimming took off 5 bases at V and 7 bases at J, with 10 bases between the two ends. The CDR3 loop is CASSPRGNTQYF. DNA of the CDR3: TGTGCCAGCAGTCCGAGGGGGAATACGCAGTATTTT.

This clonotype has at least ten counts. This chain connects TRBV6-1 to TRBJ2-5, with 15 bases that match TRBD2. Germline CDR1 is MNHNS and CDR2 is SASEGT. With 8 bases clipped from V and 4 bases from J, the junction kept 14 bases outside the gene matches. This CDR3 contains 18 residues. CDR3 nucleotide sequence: TGTGCCAGCCAGCCCGGGACTAGCGGGAGGAGGTCCCCAGAGACCCAGTACTTC. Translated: CASQPGTSGRRSPETQYF.

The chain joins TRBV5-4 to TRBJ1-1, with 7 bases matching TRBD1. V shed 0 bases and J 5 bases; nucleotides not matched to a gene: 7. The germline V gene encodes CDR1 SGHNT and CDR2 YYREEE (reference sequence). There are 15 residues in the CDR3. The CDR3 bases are TGTGCCAGCAGCTTGGCGGTGACAGGGATGACTGAAGCTTTCTTT. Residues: CASSLAVTGMTEAFF.

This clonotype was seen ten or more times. CDR3 sequence: CASSPRTGGEKLFF. CDR3 nucleotides: TGTGCCAGCAGCCCTCGGACAGGAGGTGAAAAACTGTTTTTT. This rearrangement joins TRBV7-6 to TRBJ1-4, with TRBD1 identical over 7 bases. This CDR3 comprises 14 residues. CDR1 is SGHVS, CDR2 FNYEAQ, per germline. J was trimmed by 7 bases and V by 5 bases; bases with no gene match: 7.

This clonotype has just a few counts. The CDR3 protein is CASSFRTGQVNTEAFF. In DNA form, the CDR3 reads TGTGCCAGCAGCTTTCGAACGGGACAGGTGAACACTGAAGCTTTCTTT. This rearrangement joins TRBV5-6 to TRBJ1-1, with TRBD1 identical over 8 bases. The J segment lost 0 bases and the V segment lost 2 bases, leaving 6 bases of the junction unmatched. Looked up from germline, CDR1 is SGHDT and CDR2 is YYEEEE. The CDR3 extends over 16 amino acids.

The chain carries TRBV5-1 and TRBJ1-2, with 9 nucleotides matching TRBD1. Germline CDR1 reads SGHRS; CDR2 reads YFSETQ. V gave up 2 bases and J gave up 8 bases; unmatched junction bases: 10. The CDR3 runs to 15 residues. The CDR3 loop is CASSLGRTGAGGYTF. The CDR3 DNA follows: TGCGCCAGCAGCTTAGGACGGACAGGGGCCGGCGGCTACACCTTC.

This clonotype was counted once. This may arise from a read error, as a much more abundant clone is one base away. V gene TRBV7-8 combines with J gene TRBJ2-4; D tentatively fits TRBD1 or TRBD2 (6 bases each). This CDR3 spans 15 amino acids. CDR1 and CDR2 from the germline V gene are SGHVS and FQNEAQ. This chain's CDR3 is CTSSLAEGVENIQYF. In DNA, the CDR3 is TGTACCAGCAGCTTAGCGGAGGGGGTGGAAAACATTCAGTACTTC.

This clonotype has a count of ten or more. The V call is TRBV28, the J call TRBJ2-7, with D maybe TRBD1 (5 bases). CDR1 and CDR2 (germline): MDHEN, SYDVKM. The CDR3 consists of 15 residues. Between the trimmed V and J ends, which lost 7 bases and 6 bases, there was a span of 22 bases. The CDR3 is CASKPPGPVKLEQYF. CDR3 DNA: TGTGCCAGCAAACCCCCAGGGCCAGTAAAGCTCGAGCAGTACTTC.

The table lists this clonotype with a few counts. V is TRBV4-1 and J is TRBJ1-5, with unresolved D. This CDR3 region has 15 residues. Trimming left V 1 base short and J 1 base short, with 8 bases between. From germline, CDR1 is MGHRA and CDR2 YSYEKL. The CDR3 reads CASSQGFRSNQPQHF. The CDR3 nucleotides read TGCGCCAGCAGCCAAGGGTTTCGGAGCAATCAGCCCCAGCATTTT.

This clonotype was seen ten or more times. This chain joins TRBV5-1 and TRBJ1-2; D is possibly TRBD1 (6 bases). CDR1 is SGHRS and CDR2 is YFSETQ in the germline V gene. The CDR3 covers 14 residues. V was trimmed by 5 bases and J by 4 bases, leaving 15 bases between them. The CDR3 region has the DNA TGCGCCAGCAGTTTTACCGGGACAAGCTATGGCTACACCTTC. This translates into CASSFTGTSYGYTF.

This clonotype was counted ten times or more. The CDR3 is CASSLVGTSTDTQYF. CDR3 bases: TGTGCCAGCAGTTTAGTCGGAACTAGCACAGATACGCAGTATTTT. The V and J genes are TRBV12-3 or TRBV12-4 and TRBJ2-3; D is unresolved. The CDR3 runs to 15 residues. The germline V and J ends were trimmed by 1 base and 0 bases, with 8 bases remaining between them.

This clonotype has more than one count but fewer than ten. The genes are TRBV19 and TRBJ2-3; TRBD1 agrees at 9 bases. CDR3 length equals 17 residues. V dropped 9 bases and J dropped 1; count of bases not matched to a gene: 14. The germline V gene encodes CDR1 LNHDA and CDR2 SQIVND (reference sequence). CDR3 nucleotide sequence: TGTGCCAGCTCAGCCCGGGACAGGGTTGTGGGCACAGATACGCAGTATTTT. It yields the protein CASSARDRVVGTDTQYF. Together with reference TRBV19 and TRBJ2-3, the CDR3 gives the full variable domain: DGGITQSPKYLFRKEGQNVTLSCEQNLNHDAMYWYRQDPGQGLRLIYYSQIVNDFQKGDIAEGYSVSREKKESFPLTVTSAQKNPTAFYLCASSARDRVVGTDTQYFGPGTRLTVL.

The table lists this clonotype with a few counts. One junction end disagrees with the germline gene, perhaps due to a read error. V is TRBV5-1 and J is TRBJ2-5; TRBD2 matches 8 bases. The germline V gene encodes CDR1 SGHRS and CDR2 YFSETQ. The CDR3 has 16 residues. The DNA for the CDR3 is TGCGCCAGCAGCTTGGGTCGAGTAGCGGGACAAGAGGCCCAGTACTTC. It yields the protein CASSLGRVAGQEAQYF.

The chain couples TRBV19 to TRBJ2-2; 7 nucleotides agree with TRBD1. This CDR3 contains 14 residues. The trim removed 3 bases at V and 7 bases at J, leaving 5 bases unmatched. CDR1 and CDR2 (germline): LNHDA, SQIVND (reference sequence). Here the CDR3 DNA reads TGTGCCAGTAGTATTGGCGGACAGGTCGGGGAGCTGTTTTTT. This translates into CASSIGGQVGELFF.

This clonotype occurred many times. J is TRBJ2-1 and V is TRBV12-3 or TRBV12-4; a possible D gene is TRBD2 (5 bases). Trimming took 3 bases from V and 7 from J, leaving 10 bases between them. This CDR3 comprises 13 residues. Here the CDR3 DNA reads TGTGCCAGCAGTTTGGACTCAGCTAATGAGCAGTTCTTC. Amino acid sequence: CASSLDSANEQFF.

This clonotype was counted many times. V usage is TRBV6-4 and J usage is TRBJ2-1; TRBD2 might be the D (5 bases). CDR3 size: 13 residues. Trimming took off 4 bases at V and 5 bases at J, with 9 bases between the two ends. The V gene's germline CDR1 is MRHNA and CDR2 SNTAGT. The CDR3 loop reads CASSGTSNNEQFF. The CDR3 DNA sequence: TGTGCCAGCAGTGGGACTTCGAACAATGAGCAGTTCTTC.

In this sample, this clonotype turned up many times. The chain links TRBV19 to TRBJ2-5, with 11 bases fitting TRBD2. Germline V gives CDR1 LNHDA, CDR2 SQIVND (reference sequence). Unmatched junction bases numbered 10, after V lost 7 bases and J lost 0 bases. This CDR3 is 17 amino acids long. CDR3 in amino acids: CASTKLGLAVYQETQYF. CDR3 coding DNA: TGTGCCAGTACCAAATTGGGACTAGCGGTGTACCAAGAGACCCAGTACTTC. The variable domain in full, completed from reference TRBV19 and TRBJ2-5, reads DGGITQSPKYLFRKEGQNVTLSCEQNLNHDAMYWYRQDPGQGLRLIYYSQIVNDFQKGDIAEGYSVSREKKESFPLTVTSAQKNPTAFYLCASTKLGLAVYQETQYFGPGTRLLVL.

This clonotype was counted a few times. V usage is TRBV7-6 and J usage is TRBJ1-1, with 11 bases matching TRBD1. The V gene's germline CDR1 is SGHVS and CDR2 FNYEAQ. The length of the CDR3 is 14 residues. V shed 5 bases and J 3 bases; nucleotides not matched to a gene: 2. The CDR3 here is CASSPGQGDTEAFF. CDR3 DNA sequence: TGTGCCAGCAGCCCGGGACAGGGGGACACTGAAGCTTTCTTT.

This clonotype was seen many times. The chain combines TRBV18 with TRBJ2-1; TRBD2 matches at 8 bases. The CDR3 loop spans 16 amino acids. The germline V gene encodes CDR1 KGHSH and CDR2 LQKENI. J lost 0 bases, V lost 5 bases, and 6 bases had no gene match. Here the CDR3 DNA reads TGTGCCAGCTCAGGGCCGGGACTAGACTCCTACAATGAGCAGTTCTTC. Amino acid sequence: CASSGPGLDSYNEQFF. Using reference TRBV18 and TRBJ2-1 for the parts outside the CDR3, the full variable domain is NAGVMQNPRHLVRRRGQEARLRCSPMKGHSHVYWYRQLPEEGLKFMVYLQKENIIDESGMPKERFSAEFPKEGPSILRIQQVVRGDSAAYFCASSGPGLDSYNEQFFGPGTRLTVL.

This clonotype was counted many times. The CDR3 DNA follows: TGTGCCAGCAGCTTAAGACTAGCGGCTAGCACAGATACGCAGTATTTT. Translated: CASSLRLAASTDTQYF. J is TRBJ2-3 and V is TRBV5-6, with 9 bases lining up with TRBD2. The CDR3 has 16 amino acids. Germline-derived CDR1 and CDR2 are SGHDT and YYEEEE. Trimming took 2 bases from V and 0 from J; bases not matched to a gene: 4.

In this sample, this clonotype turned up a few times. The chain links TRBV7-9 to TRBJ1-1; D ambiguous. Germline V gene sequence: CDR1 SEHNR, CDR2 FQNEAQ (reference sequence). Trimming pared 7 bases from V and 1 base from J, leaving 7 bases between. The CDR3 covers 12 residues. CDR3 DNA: TGTGCCAGCATTCCGACGAACACTGAAGCTTTCTTT. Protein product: CASIPTNTEAFF. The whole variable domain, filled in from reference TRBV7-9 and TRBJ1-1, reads DTGVSQNPRHKITKRGQNVTFRCDPISEHNRLYWYRQTLGQGPEFLTYFQNEAQLEKSRLLSDRFSAERPKGSFSTLEIQRTEQGDSAMYLCASIPTNTEAFFGQGTRLTVV.

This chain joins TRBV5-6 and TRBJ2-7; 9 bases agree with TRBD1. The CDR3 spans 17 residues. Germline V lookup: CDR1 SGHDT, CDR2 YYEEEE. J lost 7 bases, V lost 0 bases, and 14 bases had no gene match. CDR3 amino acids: CASSLGDRAKSSREQYF. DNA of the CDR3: TGTGCCAGCAGCTTGGGGGACAGGGCGAAATCCTCTAGAGAGCAGTACTTC.